Below, 12 T cell receptor beta chains from the same sample are listed, as sequenced in a study of blood T cells in healthy people across ages. The use of a sample-barcoded 5' primer and a J-beta primer mix characterized a second PCR of about 6 to 12 cycles. A single record per CDR3 protein comes from TCRdb applying MiXCR to the 5' RACE reads. The data hold 800,000 to 900,000 distinct CDR3 sequences, with 62% observed a single time. The sample comprised blood. The receptor source for this set is a man aged 25-40 years in good health.

The genes are TRBV7-3 and TRBJ1-1; 9 bases map to TRBD1. Per the germline V gene, CDR1 is SGHTA and CDR2 is FQGTGA. Germline trimming cut 4 bases from V and 4 bases from J; bases unmatched to any gene: 10. The CDR3 runs 16 residues. As DNA, the CDR3 is TGTGCCAGCAGCTCCGGTAGTACAGGGGGCGGCACTGAAGCTTTCTTT. The encoded protein is CASSSGSTGGGTEAFF.

With regard to this clonotype: Mismatch with germline at one junction end may stem from a read error. The chain links TRBV29-1 to TRBJ2-6, with D possibly being TRBD1 (5 bases). The CDR3 consists of 15 residues. The germline V gene encodes CDR1 SQVTM and CDR2 ANQGSEA. CDR3 nucleotide sequence: TGCAGCGTTGAACCGGAAGGTTCTGGGGCCAACGTCCCGACTTTC. This sequence encodes CSVEPEGSGANVPTF.

Comments on this clonotype: Given a much more abundant clone one base away, this may be a read error. The chain is built from TRBV27 and TRBJ2-7; the match to TRBD2 covers 11 bases. The CDR3 sequence is 14 residues long. V lost 4 bases to trimming and J lost 5 bases; unmatched junction nucleotides: 4. Germline V lookup: CDR1 MNHEY, CDR2 SMNVEV (reference sequence). Written as DNA, the CDR3 is TGTGCCAGCAGTTCCGGGACTAGCGGCAACGAGCAGTACTTC. Protein product: CASSSGTSGNEQYF.

J is TRBJ2-5 and V is TRBV6-5, with D perhaps TRBD2 (5 bases). Between the trimmed V and J ends, which lost 2 bases and 11 bases, there was a span of 18 bases. From germline, CDR1 is MNHEY and CDR2 SVGAGI. This CDR3 comprises 14 residues. CDR3 nucleotides: TGTGCCAGCAGTTACGGACGGTCGACTAATGAGCAGTACTTC. Encoded protein: CASSYGRSTNEQYF.

The V and J genes are TRBV20-1 and TRBJ1-2, with D maybe TRBD1 (5 bases). Germline CDR1 and CDR2: DFQATT and SNEGSKA (reference sequence). The length of the CDR3 is 14 residues. With 3 bases removed from V and 2 bases from J, the gap between germline ends came to 13 bases. The CDR3 region is CSASTGRQNYGYTF. For the CDR3, the DNA is TGCAGTGCTAGTACCGGCAGACAGAACTATGGCTACACCTTC.

This clonotype appeared a few times. The chain joins TRBV5-1 to TRBJ2-5; no firm D call. This CDR3 has 14 residues. Trimming removed 1 base from V and 1 base from J, with 8 bases in between. CDR1 is SGHRS and CDR2 is YFSETQ in the germline V gene. This chain's CDR3 is CASSLTGPQETQYF. CDR3 coding DNA: TGCGCCAGCAGCTTGACCGGGCCCCAAGAGACCCAGTACTTC.

Remarks on this clonotype: The junction differs from germline at one of its ends, possibly a read error. V gene TRBV4-3 combines with J gene TRBJ2-3; 7 positions match TRBD2. Germline lookup yields CDR1 LGHNA and CDR2 YSLEER. The CDR3 covers 17 residues. The CDR3 loop is CAGSQEGASGNTDTQYF. In DNA, the CDR3 is TGCGCCGGCAGCCAAGAAGGGGCTAGCGGAAACACAGATACGCAGTATTTT.

The chain has TRBV10-3 and TRBJ2-1; the match to TRBD2 covers 9 bases. Germline values: CDR1 ENHRY, CDR2 SYGVKD. The CDR3 loop spans 16 amino acids. V dropped 0 bases and J dropped 7; count of bases not matched to a gene: 7. The CDR3 region has the DNA TGTGCCATCAGTGAGTCCGGAGCGGGGGGTAAGAATGAGCAGTTCTTC. Protein: CAISESGAGGKNEQFF.

The chain combines TRBV7-2 with TRBJ1-2; D remains ambiguous. V lost 5 bases to trimming and J lost 8 bases, with 15 bases between them. This CDR3 region has 13 residues. The germline CDR1 and CDR2 sequences are SGHTA and FQGNSA. CDR3 protein: CASSPDFRRGYTF. The CDR3 nucleotides read TGTGCCAGCAGCCCCGATTTTCGCAGGGGCTACACCTTC.

V is TRBV7-9 and J is TRBJ2-3, with 7 bases matching TRBD2. This CDR3 has 13 amino acids. Trimming at V came to 3 bases and at J to 5 bases, leaving 2 bases not matched to a gene. Per germline, CDR1 SEHNR and CDR2 FQNEAQ (reference sequence). The CDR3 DNA reads as TGTGCCAGCAGCTTGAGGGAGGGAGATACGCAGTATTTT. Amino acid sequence: CASSLREGDTQYF. Using reference TRBV7-9 and TRBJ2-3 for the parts outside the CDR3, the full variable domain is DTGVSQNPRHKITKRGQNVTFRCDPISEHNRLYWYRQTLGQGPEFLTYFQNEAQLEKSRLLSDRFSAERPKGSFSTLEIQRTEQGDSAMYLCASSLREGDTQYFGPGTRLTVL.

The V and J genes are TRBV24-1 and TRBJ2-1; 7 bases fit TRBD2. This CDR3 has 17 amino acids. Germline loops: CDR1 KGHDR, CDR2 SFDVKD. With V trimmed by 4 bases and J by 0 bases, 8 bases remained unmatched. The CDR3 region has the DNA TGTGCCACCAGTGACCAGAGCCGGGACTACTCCTACAATGAGCAGTTCTTC. Translation gives CATSDQSRDYSYNEQFF.

This clonotype was seen a handful of times. This chain connects TRBV12-3 or TRBV12-4 to TRBJ2-7; tentatively, D is TRBD1 (7 bases). This CDR3 contains 15 residues. The V gene lost 6 bases and the J gene lost 0 bases, with 15 bases spanning the gap. The CDR3 DNA follows: TGTGCCAGCAGCCTGACCCAGGGGGGCTCCTACGAGCAGTACTTC. It yields the protein CASSLTQGGSYEQYF.